These 27 T cell receptor beta chains were sequenced from one sample in a study of T cell repertoires in cytomegalovirus infection. In TCRdb, the reads were re-called with MiXCR into one record per CDR3 protein. The table has about 600,000 distinct CDR3 sequences, roughly a quarter seen once. Sequencing was performed on CD8+ T cells from PBMCs. The receptors stem from a human donor in good health (CMV status not recorded). Some clones in this sample may be carry-over from other donors' samples.

The sample holds many counts of this clonotype. The chain employs TRBV6-5 and TRBJ1-1; unclear D gene. V was pared by 0 bases and J by 1 base, with 6 bases between. The CDR3 consists of 14 residues. Germline loops: CDR1 MNHEY, CDR2 SVGAGI. CDR3 DNA sequence: TGTGCCAGCAGTTACTCGAGTAGGAACACTGAAGCTTTCTTT. Its translation is CASSYSSRNTEAFF.

The gene calls are TRBV28 and TRBJ2-7; D is possibly TRBD1 (6 bases). There are 16 residues in the CDR3. The V end lost 2 bases, the J end lost 1 base, and 15 bases lay between the germline ends. Germline V gene sequence: CDR1 MDHEN, CDR2 SYDVKM. For the CDR3, the DNA is TGTGCCAGCAGTTTAGTGAGGGCGACAGGTTCCTACGAGCAGTACTTC. The encoded protein is CASSLVRATGSYEQYF.

The sample holds many counts of this clonotype. The chain recombines TRBV7-8 with TRBJ2-1; 9 bases map to TRBD2. This CDR3 has 16 residues. From germline, CDR1 is SGHVS and CDR2 FQNEAQ. Unmatched junction bases numbered 11, after V lost 4 bases and J lost 7 bases. In DNA form, the CDR3 reads TGTGCCAGCAGCTCAGGGGGGACTAGCTCCGGGAATGAGCAGTTCTTC. Translation gives CASSSGGTSSGNEQFF.

The V gene is TRBV12-3 or TRBV12-4, the J gene TRBJ2-1; possible D gene TRBD2, 7 bases. The ends were cut back, 6 bases at V and 8 bases at J, with 17 bases in the middle. This CDR3 is 14 amino acids long. The CDR3 reads CASRGLQGWYEQFF. The CDR3 DNA reads as TGTGCCAGCAGGGGACTACAGGGTTGGTATGAGCAGTTCTTC.

This clonotype was seen ten or more times. The chain combines TRBV7-9 with TRBJ2-1; TRBD2 agrees at 11 bases. Unmatched junction bases numbered 6, after V lost 3 bases and J lost 8 bases. The CDR3 is 15 residues long. CDR1 and CDR2 from the germline V gene are SEHNR and FQNEAQ (reference sequence). The CDR3 DNA reads TGTGCCAGCAGCTTTAGCGGGGGGGCCCTCGATGAGCAGTTCTTC. This sequence encodes CASSFSGGALDEQFF.

As regards this clonotype: A junction end diverges from the germline sequence, so it may reflect a read error. J is TRBJ2-1 and V is TRBV6-2 or TRBV6-3; tentatively, D is TRBD2 (6 bases). Germline V gene data show CDR1 as MNHEY and CDR2 as SVGEGT. The CDR3 is 15 amino acids. The CDR3 loop reads CTSITPAGLYNEQFF. CDR3 nucleotide sequence: TGTACCAGCATTACCCCTGCGGGGCTCTACAATGAGCAGTTCTTC.

Many counts were recorded for this clonotype. CDR3 DNA sequence: TGTGCCAGCAGCCACGGGGGAGATAATTCACCCCTCCACTTT. Its protein product is CASSHGGDNSPLHF. This rearrangement joins TRBV7-8 to TRBJ1-6, with D perhaps TRBD1 (5 bases). The germline CDR1 and CDR2 sequences are SGHVS and FQNEAQ. Trimming left V 5 bases short and J 5 bases short, with 10 bases between. The CDR3 is 14 residues long.

This clonotype came up many times. CDR3 in DNA: TGTGCCAGTAGTTCCCGACGGTCTCAAGGTTTGGAGACCCAGTACTTC. Residues: CASSSRRSQGLETQYF. J is TRBJ2-5 and V is TRBV19; D is unresolved. Germline CDR1 is LNHDA and CDR2 is SQIVND (reference sequence). The CDR3 runs 16 residues. Trimming took off 5 bases at V and 5 bases at J, with 21 bases between the two ends.

This clonotype has only a few counts. This sequence joins TRBV7-6 and TRBJ2-7; TRBD2 is a possible D gene (6 bases). Germline V gene data show CDR1 as SGHVS and CDR2 as FNYEAQ. The length of the CDR3 is 14 residues. V shed 1 base and J shed 2 bases, with 9 bases lying between them. For the CDR3, the DNA is TGTGCCAGCAGCTTAGGCGGGGAGACCTACGAGCAGTACTTC. Residues: CASSLGGETYEQYF.

The gene calls are TRBV6-6 and TRBJ1-4, with TRBD1 matching 7 bases. The CDR3 extends over 15 amino acids. Losses at the gene ends were 2 bases for V and 8 bases for J; bases not matched to a gene: 8. Germline assignment: CDR1 MNHNY and CDR2 SVGAGI (reference sequence). The CDR3 reads CASSYKEGAREKLFF. In DNA, the CDR3 is TGTGCCAGCAGTTACAAGGAGGGGGCAAGGGAAAAACTGTTTTTT.

The chain couples TRBV14 to TRBJ1-1; D is unresolved. This CDR3 has 15 residues. Deletions cut 4 bases from V and 0 bases from J, with 12 bases between. Germline loops: CDR1 SGHDN, CDR2 FVKESK. This chain's CDR3 is CASSPKKGLNTEAFF. The CDR3 DNA sequence: TGTGCCAGCAGCCCAAAGAAGGGATTGAACACTGAAGCTTTCTTT.

The chain uses TRBV7-6 and TRBJ2-3; TRBD2 aligns across 15 bases. The CDR3 has 19 amino acids. The V gene's germline CDR1 is SGHVS and CDR2 FNYEAQ. With 5 bases clipped from V and 1 base from J, the junction kept 10 bases outside the gene matches. This CDR3 is CASSGGTSGGPIGTDTQYF. DNA for the CDR3: TGTGCCAGCAGCGGGGGGACTAGCGGGGGGCCAATAGGCACAGATACGCAGTATTTT.

This clonotype was recorded a few times. The chain employs TRBV15 and TRBJ2-5, with no clear D. The CDR3 length is 13 residues. The germline V gene has CDR1 LNHNV and CDR2 YYDKDF (reference sequence). Deletions cut 4 bases from V and 6 bases from J, with 12 bases between. The CDR3: CATSTQTTKTQYF. The CDR3 region has the DNA TGTGCCACCAGCACTCAGACCACTAAGACCCAGTACTTC.

This clonotype was recorded at least ten times. This chain links TRBV7-2 with TRBJ2-2, with D unresolved. V was clipped by 10 bases and J by 7 bases, with 13 bases between them. The germline gives CDR1 SGHTA, CDR2 FQGNSA. CDR3 length: 12 amino acids. The CDR3 loop is CATLKENGELFF. CDR3 bases: TGTGCCACCTTAAAGGAGAACGGGGAGCTGTTTTTT.

V and J are TRBV20-1 and TRBJ2-2; weak D call: TRBD2 (5 bases). Germline V CDR1 and CDR2: DFQATT, SNEGSKA (reference sequence). Trimming left V 3 bases short and J 8 bases short, with 10 bases between. The CDR3 runs 12 residues. The CDR3 protein is CSARSSLGELFF. The DNA for the CDR3 is TGCAGTGCTAGGTCTAGCCTAGGGGAGCTGTTTTTT.

This clonotype was detected only a few times. The chain combines TRBV12-3 or TRBV12-4 with TRBJ2-1; 8 bases align to TRBD1. Trimming took 2 bases from V and 9 from J; bases not matched to a gene: 12. The CDR3 spans 16 residues. CDR3 sequence: CASSLTGGLGVFEQFF. Here the CDR3 DNA reads TGTGCCAGCAGTTTAACAGGGGGTCTGGGAGTGTTTGAGCAGTTCTTC.

Note on this clonotype: A single base separates this from a much larger clone, so it may be a read error. The chain couples TRBV12-3 or TRBV12-4 to TRBJ1-5; D is ambiguous. The length of the CDR3 is 15 residues. The CDR3 DNA is TGTGCCAGCAGTTTAGGGCATTATAGCAATCAGTCCCAGCATTTT. This translates into CASSLGHYSNQSQHF.

CDR3 protein: CASSLLPLAGGYNNEQFF. The CDR3 nucleotides are TGTGCCAGCAGTTTACTACCCCTGGCGGGGGGATATAACAATGAGCAGTTCTTC. The rearrangement joins TRBV12-3 or TRBV12-4 to TRBJ2-1; TRBD2 aligns across 8 bases. The CDR3 is 18 amino acids. The junction had 14 bases not matched to a gene; V was cut back by 2 bases and J by 5 bases.

In this sample, this clonotype turned up many times. The V gene is TRBV7-9, the J gene TRBJ2-7, with unresolved D. Deletions cut 1 base from V and 3 bases from J, with 4 bases between. The CDR3 has 12 amino acids. The germline gives CDR1 SEHNR, CDR2 FQNEAQ (reference sequence). The CDR3 region has the DNA TGTGCCAGCAGCTTAGGGGACTACGAGCAGTACGTC. Translation: CASSLGDYEQYV.

The chain employs TRBV6-2 or TRBV6-3 and TRBJ2-7, with 9 positions matching TRBD1. The CDR3 covers 14 residues. With V trimmed by 7 bases and J by 3 bases, 7 bases remained unmatched. Per germline, CDR1 MNHEY and CDR2 SVGEGT. This CDR3 reads CASNGQGFFYEQYV. As DNA, the CDR3 is TGTGCCAGCAACGGACAGGGGTTCTTCTACGAGCAGTACGTC.

The rearrangement joins TRBV2 to TRBJ2-3; TRBD2 is a possible D gene (5 bases). CDR1 is SNHLY and CDR2 is FYNNEI in the germline V gene. The CDR3 has 14 amino acids. With 7 bases removed from V and 3 bases from J, the gap between germline ends came to 14 bases. The CDR3 sequence: CASTAGGWTDTQYF. DNA of the CDR3: TGTGCCAGCACCGCCGGAGGTTGGACAGATACGCAGTATTTT.

The rearrangement links TRBV19 to TRBJ1-5, with 10 bases aligning to TRBD1. The CDR3 spans 12 residues. The germline V gene encodes CDR1 LNHDA and CDR2 SQIVND (reference sequence). With V trimmed by 5 bases and J by 14 bases, 6 bases remained unmatched. CDR3 DNA: TGTGCCAGTAGTCCTGGGACAGGGGAAGAGCATTTT. Protein: CASSPGTGEEHF.

This clonotype was detected ten times or more. The chain recombines TRBV7-9 with TRBJ2-5, with D possibly being TRBD2 (6 bases). Germline V gene lookup returns CDR1 SEHNR and CDR2 FQNEAQ (reference sequence). The length of the CDR3 is 12 residues. V lost 3 bases to trimming and J lost 4 bases, with 6 bases between them. Written as DNA, the CDR3 is TGTGCCAGCAGCTTGCGGGGAGAGACCCAGTACTTC. Its translation: CASSLRGETQYF. The variable domain in full, with the rest retrieved from reference TRBV7-9 and TRBJ2-5, is DTGVSQNPRHKITKRGQNVTFRCDPISEHNRLYWYRQTLGQGPEFLTYFQNEAQLEKSRLLSDRFSAERPKGSFSTLEIQRTEQGDSAMYLCASSLRGETQYFGPGTRLLVL.

This clonotype has a handful of counts. The CDR3 here is CASSQDPGYREQYF. CDR3 DNA: TGTGCCAGCAGCCAAGACCCGGGGTATCGCGAGCAGTACTTC. The rearrangement uses TRBV14 and TRBJ2-7; weak D call: TRBD2 (5 bases). Germline V gives CDR1 SGHDN, CDR2 FVKESK. The V end lost 0 bases, the J end lost 6 bases, and 12 bases lay between the germline ends. The CDR3 sequence is 14 residues long.

The chain uses TRBV6-4 and TRBJ2-1; 12 bases fit TRBD1. The V gene's germline CDR1 is MRHNA and CDR2 SNTAGT. J lost 7 bases, V lost 2 bases, and 3 bases had no gene match. This CDR3 is 15 amino acids long. The CDR3 reads CASSDGTGGSNEQFF. CDR3 DNA: TGTGCCAGCAGTGACGGGACAGGGGGCTCGAATGAGCAGTTCTTC.

Only a few counts were recorded for this clonotype. The V call is TRBV23-1, the J call TRBJ1-6, with a possible D match to TRBD1 (5 bases). Being an ORF, TRBV23-1 has a function that is uncertain. This CDR3 spans 17 amino acids. V shed 3 bases and J shed 7 bases, with 19 bases lying between them. The CDR3 spells CASSHPRQSLRNSPLHF. The CDR3 coding sequence is TGCGCCAGCAGTCACCCCCGACAGTCGCTAAGGAATTCACCCCTCCACTTT.

The sample holds a few counts of this clonotype. The rearrangement joins TRBV28 to TRBJ2-3; D might be TRBD1 (7 bases). From germline, CDR1 is MDHEN and CDR2 SYDVKM. V was shortened by 4 bases and J by 6 bases, with 17 bases between the two germline ends. There are 15 residues in the CDR3. The CDR3 coding sequence is TGTGCCAGCAGTTGGACAGGAGGGGGCGTTGATACGCAGTATTTT. Encoded protein: CASSWTGGGVDTQYF.